The 23 T cell receptor beta chains below were found in one sample sequenced in a study of T cells in Graves' hyperthyroidism and ophthalmopathy. TCR beta CDR3 region amplification was performed from RNA transcripts. Researchers ran a first-round RT-PCR on the TCR CDR3 using the HTBI primer set. TCRdb re-derived calls from the multiplex PCR reads in MiXCR, one entry per CDR3 protein. The sample includes hundreds of thousands of distinct CDR3 sequences, over 12% of them seen just once. Sequenced sample: blood. The receptors originated from a man aged 50-59 years with Graves' ophthalmopathy.

Many counts were recorded for this clonotype. The chain couples TRBV11-2 to TRBJ1-4; no clear D. The CDR3 covers 16 residues. Trimming took off 0 bases at V and 0 bases at J, with 8 bases between the two ends. Germline CDR1 and CDR2: SGHAT and FQNNGV. The CDR3 sequence is CASSLEGYPTNEKLFF. DNA for the CDR3: TGTGCCAGCAGCTTAGAGGGGTACCCAACTAATGAAAAACTGTTTTTT.

This clonotype appeared many times. The J gene is TRBJ2-7, the V gene TRBV2, with TRBD1 matching 7 bases. Unmatched junction bases numbered 11, after V lost 0 bases and J lost 3 bases. The V gene's germline CDR1 is SNHLY and CDR2 FYNNEI. The CDR3 totals 17 residues. CDR3 loop: CASSEAHPGQYIYEQYF. The CDR3 coding sequence is TGTGCCAGCAGTGAAGCCCACCCGGGACAGTATATCTACGAGCAGTACTTC.

This clonotype was counted between two and nine times. The gene calls are TRBV15 and TRBJ2-1, with D tentatively TRBD1 (6 bases). The germline CDR1 and CDR2 sequences are LNHNV and YYDKDF (reference sequence). The CDR3 contains 14 residues. V lost 0 bases to trimming and J lost 8 bases, with 11 bases between them. The CDR3 sequence is CATSRDRGFDEQFF. As DNA, the CDR3 is TGTGCCACCAGCAGAGACAGGGGATTCGATGAGCAGTTCTTC.

The chain combines TRBV3-1 with TRBJ2-7, with 8 bases that match TRBD2. Germline values: CDR1 LGHDT, CDR2 YNNKEL (reference sequence). The CDR3 spans 14 residues. Trimming removed 6 bases from V and 6 bases from J; junction bases left unmatched: 10. The CDR3 nucleotides read TGTGCCAGCAGGCCTTCCTCGGGGGGGCCCGAGCAGTACTTC. It specifies CASRPSSGGPEQYF.

This clonotype was counted at least ten times. V usage is TRBV6-1 and J usage is TRBJ1-2; D is ambiguous. Deletions cut 10 bases from V and 6 bases from J, with 15 bases between. CDR3 size: 12 residues. Germline V CDR1 and CDR2: MNHNS, SASEGT. The CDR3 is CATNSQDHGYTF. In DNA form, the CDR3 reads TGTGCCACCAATTCCCAGGACCATGGCTACACCTTC.

This clonotype was recorded at least ten times. The genes are TRBV2 and TRBJ2-7, with D unclear. This CDR3 is 16 amino acids long. Trimming shortened V by 2 bases and J by 0 bases, and 14 bases separated the two germline ends. The germline V gene has CDR1 SNHLY and CDR2 FYNNEI. CDR3 coding DNA: TGTGCCAGCAGTGAATTGGCAGCGCCCGCCTCCTACGAGCAGTACTTC. Translated, it gives CASSELAAPASYEQYF. Filled out from reference TRBV2 and TRBJ2-7, the complete variable domain reads EPEVTQTPSHQVTQMGQEVILRCVPISNHLYFYWYRQILGQKVEFLVSFYNNEISEKSEIFDDQFSVERPDGSNFTLKIRSTKLEDSAMYFCASSELAAPASYEQYFGPGTRLTVT.

This clonotype was counted only a few times. The rearrangement joins TRBV9 to TRBJ1-1; unclear D gene. Germline assignment: CDR1 SGDLS and CDR2 YYNGEE. Trimming stripped 4 bases from V and 1 base from J, with 11 bases between. This CDR3 has 14 residues. This CDR3 reads CASSPNTGNTEAFF. The CDR3 DNA sequence: TGTGCCAGCAGCCCTAACACGGGGAACACTGAAGCTTTCTTT.

This chain links TRBV7-8 with TRBJ2-3, with 14 bases identical to TRBD2. After removal of 3 bases from V and 4 bases from J, the junction contained 15 bases not matched to a gene. The germline gives CDR1 SGHVS, CDR2 FQNEAQ. The CDR3 is 20 amino acids. CDR3 amino acids: CASSLAPGLAGVFVADTQYF. The CDR3 DNA sequence: TGTGCCAGCAGCTTGGCCCCGGGACTAGCGGGAGTGTTCGTCGCAGATACGCAGTATTTT.

The V call is TRBV19, the J call TRBJ2-3, with 8 bases lining up with TRBD2. Unmatched junction bases numbered 11, after V lost 3 bases and J lost 6 bases. The length of the CDR3 is 16 residues. Germline V gene sequence: CDR1 LNHDA, CDR2 SQIVND (reference sequence). The CDR3 spells CASSISAGGPQDTQYF. CDR3 bases: TGTGCCAGTAGTATCTCGGCGGGAGGACCTCAGGATACGCAGTATTTT.

The sample holds many counts of this clonotype. The CDR3 reads CASSPPGNQPQHF. CDR3 sequence (DNA): TGTGCCAGCTCACCACCGGGCAATCAGCCCCAGCATTTT. The chain links TRBV18 to TRBJ1-5; unclear D gene. This CDR3 has 13 residues. CDR1 and CDR2 (germline): KGHSH, LQKENI. V lost 0 bases and J 2 bases, leaving 2 bases between the germline ends.

The sample holds many counts of this clonotype. The chain couples TRBV29-1 to TRBJ2-7; no firm D call. Germline lookup yields CDR1 SQVTM and CDR2 ANQGSEA. The CDR3 loop spans 13 amino acids. V lost 6 bases and J 0 bases, leaving 12 bases between the germline ends. CDR3 in DNA: TGCAGCGTCTTGACCGAAAGCTCCTACGAGCAGTACTTC. It yields the protein CSVLTESSYEQYF.

This clonotype was found a few times. One junction end disagrees with the germline gene, perhaps due to a read error. J is TRBJ2-1 and V is TRBV11-1; possible D gene TRBD2, 5 bases. Germline CDR1 reads SGHAT; CDR2 reads FQDESV (reference sequence). The CDR3 is 14 amino acids. CDR3 sequence (DNA): TGTGCCAGCAGCTTCGGACTCTCCTACAATGAGCAGCTCTTC. Protein: CASSFGLSYNEQLF. The entire variable domain, with the rest obtained from reference TRBV11-1 and TRBJ2-1, is as follows: EAEVAQSPRYKITEKSQAVAFWCDPISGHATLYWYRQILGQGPELLVQFQDESVVDDSQLPKDRFSAERLKGVDSTLKIQPAELGDSAMYLCASSFGLSYNEQLFGPGTRLTVL.

Ten or more counts support this clonotype. The rearrangement uses TRBV5-6 and TRBJ2-4; D may correspond to TRBD1 or TRBD2 (5 bases each). The germline V and J ends were trimmed by 0 bases and 7 bases, with 5 bases remaining between them. The CDR3 totals 12 residues. The germline CDR1 and CDR2 sequences are SGHDT and YYEEEE. The CDR3 DNA sequence: TGTGCCAGCAGCTTGGGGGGGAACATTCAGTACTTC. Protein sequence: CASSLGGNIQYF.

Many counts were recorded for this clonotype. The genes are TRBV20-1 and TRBJ2-7; 8 positions agree with TRBD2. Germline CDR1 and CDR2: DFQATT and SNEGSKA (reference sequence). CDR3 length equals 15 residues. Trimming at V came to 1 base and at J to 6 bases, leaving 11 bases not matched to a gene. The CDR3, as DNA: TGCAGTGCTAGAGTCGGAAAAGCGGGAGTCGGCGAGCAGTACTTC. It translates to CSARVGKAGVGEQYF.

In its sample, this clonotype was seen many times. The CDR3 DNA follows: TGTGCCAGTAGTATTCTCCAGGGGAGGGCGGTCACTGAAGCTTTCTTT. It is translated as CASSILQGRAVTEAFF. This chain joins TRBV19 and TRBJ1-1, with a possible D match to TRBD1 (6 bases). Between the trimmed V and J ends, which lost 3 bases and 4 bases, there was a span of 18 bases. CDR3 length: 16 residues. Germline values: CDR1 LNHDA, CDR2 SQIVND (reference sequence).

Ten or more counts support this clonotype. The rearrangement joins TRBV10-3 to TRBJ2-5, with TRBD2 matching over 12 bases. The CDR3 runs to 16 residues. From germline, CDR1 is ENHRY and CDR2 SYGVKD. V was pared by 5 bases and J by 1 base, with 5 bases of the junction left unmatched. DNA for the CDR3: TGTGCCATCAGTTGGACTAGCGGGGCTTTCCAAGAGACCCAGTACTTC. As protein: CAISWTSGAFQETQYF.

This clonotype was observed at least ten times. The chain couples TRBV20-1 to TRBJ1-1; 10 positions match TRBD1. V lost 3 bases and J lost 3; bases outside the gene matches: 7. Germline loops: CDR1 DFQATT, CDR2 SNEGSKA (reference sequence). The CDR3 runs 15 residues. The chain's CDR3 is CSASGDRGSDTEAFF. CDR3 DNA: TGCAGTGCTAGTGGGGACAGGGGCTCGGACACTGAAGCTTTCTTT.

This chain joins TRBV30 and TRBJ1-6; D not certain. Trimming left V 3 bases short and J 8 bases short, with 5 bases between. Germline CDR1 reads GTSNPN; CDR2 reads SVGIG (reference sequence). The CDR3 covers 11 residues. CDR3 sequence: CAWRLDSPLHF. In DNA, the CDR3 is TGTGCCTGGAGATTGGATTCACCCCTCCACTTT.

This clonotype was picked up many times. V and J are TRBV7-8 and TRBJ1-5; the match to TRBD1 covers 9 bases. This CDR3 comprises 15 residues. CDR1 is SGHVS and CDR2 is FQNEAQ in the germline V gene. The V gene end was trimmed by 3 bases and the J gene end by 4 bases; junction bases not matched to a gene: 4. The CDR3 sequence: CASSLGTGNNQPQHF. CDR3 in DNA: TGTGCCAGCAGCTTGGGGACAGGGAATAATCAGCCCCAGCATTTT.

This clonotype occurred many times. The chain combines TRBV7-9 with TRBJ2-5, with D perhaps being TRBD1 or TRBD2 (5 bases each). Germline loops: CDR1 SEHNR, CDR2 FQNEAQ (reference sequence). Trimming pared 5 bases from V and 1 base from J, leaving 11 bases between. This CDR3 comprises 14 residues. The DNA of the CDR3 is TGTGCCAGCAGCCCGGGACGGCTCCAAGAGACCCAGTACTTC. This translates into CASSPGRLQETQYF.

This clonotype came up many times. The chain is built from TRBV4-1 and TRBJ2-7; a possible D gene is TRBD1 (6 bases). V lost 0 bases to trimming and J lost 2 bases, with 8 bases between them. Looked up from germline, CDR1 is MGHRA and CDR2 is YSYEKL. CDR3 length: 14 amino acids. CDR3 DNA sequence: TGCGCCAGCAGCCAAGATCAGGGGACCTACGAGCAGTACTTC. Translating gives CASSQDQGTYEQYF.

This clonotype was detected ten times or more. V usage is TRBV7-8 and J usage is TRBJ2-7; D perhaps matches TRBD1 (5 bases). Trimming left V 5 bases short and J 6 bases short, with 23 bases between. Per the germline V gene, CDR1 is SGHVS and CDR2 is FQNEAQ. The CDR3 covers 16 residues. CDR3 DNA: TGTGCCAGCAGCGAGTTGGGGCTCGGGCTCCCGGGCGAGCAGTACTTC. It codes for CASSELGLGLPGEQYF.

This clonotype was found many times. This chain joins TRBV30 and TRBJ2-2; the D gene is possibly TRBD1 (6 bases). Trimming left V 1 base short and J 1 base short, with 10 bases between. Germline V gene lookup returns CDR1 GTSNPN and CDR2 SVGIG (reference sequence). This CDR3 contains 15 residues. CDR3 in amino acids: CAWSEFRGNTGELFF. DNA of the CDR3: TGTGCCTGGAGTGAGTTCAGGGGGAACACCGGGGAGCTGTTTTTT.